This TCR beta chain came from a study of shared clonotypes between healthy human individuals. Findings of the study overall: Against clonotypes common to all four donors, non-shared ones had lower generation probabilities. Memory subsets generally showed smaller estimated richness than naive subsets did.

Running of the assay took place at deep level. Assay used: immunoSEQ multiplex PCR; TCRdb lists only in-frame clones, some missing. In the table there are about 2 million clones, just under 95% of which are singletons. Losses at the gene ends were 3 bases for V and 7 bases for J; bases not matched to a gene: 13. This CDR3 spans 17 amino acids. The germline V gene has CDR1 MNHNS and CDR2 SASEGT. As regards this clone: Antigen specificity is unknown.

CD45RO-negative cells were positively selected for CCR7, leaving out terminally differentiated effector memory CD45RA+ cells. Nashville, Tennessee was home to all donors, each a Caucasian adult. The receptor was derived from a man aged 18 to 30 in good health. The chain uses TRBV6-1 and TRBJ2-1; 9 nucleotides line up with TRBD2. The specimen was naive CD8+ T cells sorted from blood. As DNA, the CDR3 is TGTGCCAGCAGTGAGTTTAGCGGGAGCGGGTGGGTGAATGAGCAGTTCTTC. It yields the protein CASSEFSGSGWVNEQFF.